This T cell receptor (beta chain) was captured in a study of OX40 agonist ivuxolimab in advanced cancers. Study in general: The dose-escalation group included hepatocellular carcinoma, melanoma, renal cell carcinoma and head and neck cancer.

This CDR3 has 14 residues. The V gene's germline CDR1 is SGHAT and CDR2 FQNNGV. V gave up 6 bases and J gave up 1 base; unmatched junction bases: 4. General observations from the study: Individuals who were partial responders at 0.1-3.0 mg/kg had clonal expansion that ranked among the lowest. In the 0.1 to 3.0 mg/kg range, CD4+ and CD8+ blood T cells had expanded clonally by week 6.

Note on this clone: No antigen is known for it.

The data were produced by immunoSEQ multiplex PCR, yet TCRdb's version contains in-frame clones alone and is incomplete. The sample consists of tens of thousands of clones, roughly 87% of them appearing once. The receptor comes from an adult with an advanced solid tumor such as melanoma, head and neck, liver or kidney cancer. This specimen consisted of CD4+ or CD8+ T cells sorted from blood, obtained in a trial of the OX40 agonist ivuxolimab. The rearrangement joins TRBV11-2 to TRBJ2-3, with 7 bases matching TRBD2. This CDR3 reads CASSSGLGTDTQYF. DNA for the CDR3: TGTGCCAGCAGTAGCGGGTTAGGCACAGATACGCAGTATTTT.